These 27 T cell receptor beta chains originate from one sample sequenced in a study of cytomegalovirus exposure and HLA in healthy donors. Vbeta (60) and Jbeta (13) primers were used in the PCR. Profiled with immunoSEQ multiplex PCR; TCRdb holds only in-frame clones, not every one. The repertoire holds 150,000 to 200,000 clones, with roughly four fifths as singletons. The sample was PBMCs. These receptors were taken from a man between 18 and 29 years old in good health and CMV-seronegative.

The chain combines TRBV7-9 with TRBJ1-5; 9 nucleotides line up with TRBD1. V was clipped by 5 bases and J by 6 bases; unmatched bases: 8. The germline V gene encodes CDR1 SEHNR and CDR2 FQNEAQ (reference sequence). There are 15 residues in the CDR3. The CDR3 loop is CASSPQGALGQPQHF. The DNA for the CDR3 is TGTGCCAGCAGCCCACAGGGGGCGCTTGGTCAGCCCCAGCATTTT. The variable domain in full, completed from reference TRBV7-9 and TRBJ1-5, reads DTGVSQNPRHKITKRGQNVTFRCDPISEHNRLYWYRQTLGQGPEFLTYFQNEAQLEKSRLLSDRFSAERPKGSFSTLEIQRTEQGDSAMYLCASSPQGALGQPQHFGDGTRLSIL.

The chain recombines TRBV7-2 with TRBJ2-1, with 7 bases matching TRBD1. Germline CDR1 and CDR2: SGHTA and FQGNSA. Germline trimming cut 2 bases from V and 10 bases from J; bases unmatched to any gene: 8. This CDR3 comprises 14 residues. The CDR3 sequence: CASSLNAAGGEQFF. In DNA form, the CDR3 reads TGTGCCAGCAGCTTAAATGCGGCAGGGGGAGAGCAGTTCTTC.

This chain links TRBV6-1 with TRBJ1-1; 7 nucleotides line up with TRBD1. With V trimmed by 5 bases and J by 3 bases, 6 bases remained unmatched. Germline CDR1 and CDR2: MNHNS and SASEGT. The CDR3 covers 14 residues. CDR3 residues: CASSFDRADTEAFF. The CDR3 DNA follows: TGTGCCAGCAGTTTCGACAGGGCGGACACTGAAGCTTTCTTT.

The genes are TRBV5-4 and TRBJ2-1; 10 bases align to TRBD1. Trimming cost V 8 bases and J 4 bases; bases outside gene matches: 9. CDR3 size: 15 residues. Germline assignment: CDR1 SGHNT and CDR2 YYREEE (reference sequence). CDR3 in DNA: TGTGCCAGTTCCCGCGACAGGGGGCAGTACAATGAGCAGTTCTTC. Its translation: CASSRDRGQYNEQFF.

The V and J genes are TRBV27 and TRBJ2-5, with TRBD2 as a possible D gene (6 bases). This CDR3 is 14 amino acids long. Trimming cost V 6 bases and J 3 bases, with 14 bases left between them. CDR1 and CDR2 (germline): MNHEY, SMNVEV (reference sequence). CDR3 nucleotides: TGTGCCAGCAGGCTGACTAGTTGGGAAGAGACCCAGTACTTC. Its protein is CASRLTSWEETQYF.

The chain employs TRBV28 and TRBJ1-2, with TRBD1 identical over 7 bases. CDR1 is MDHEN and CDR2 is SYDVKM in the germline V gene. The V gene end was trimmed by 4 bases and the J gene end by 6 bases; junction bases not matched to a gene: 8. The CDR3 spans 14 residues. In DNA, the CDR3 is TGTGCCAGCAGTTCGACAGGGTTGGTCGATGGCTACACCTTC. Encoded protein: CASSSTGLVDGYTF.

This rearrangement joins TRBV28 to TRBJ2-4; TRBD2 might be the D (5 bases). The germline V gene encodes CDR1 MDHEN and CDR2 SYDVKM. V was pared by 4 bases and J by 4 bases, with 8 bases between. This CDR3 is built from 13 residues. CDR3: CASSSPGKNIQYF. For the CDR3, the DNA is TGTGCCAGCAGTTCACCGGGAAAAAACATTCAGTACTTC.

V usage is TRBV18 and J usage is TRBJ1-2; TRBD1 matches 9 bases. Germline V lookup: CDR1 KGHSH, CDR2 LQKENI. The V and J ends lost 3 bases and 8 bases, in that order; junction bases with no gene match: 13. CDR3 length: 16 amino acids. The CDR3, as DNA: TGTGCCAGCTCACCTTCAGTTCTCACAGGGGGCGCCGGCTACACCTTC. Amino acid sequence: CASSPSVLTGGAGYTF.

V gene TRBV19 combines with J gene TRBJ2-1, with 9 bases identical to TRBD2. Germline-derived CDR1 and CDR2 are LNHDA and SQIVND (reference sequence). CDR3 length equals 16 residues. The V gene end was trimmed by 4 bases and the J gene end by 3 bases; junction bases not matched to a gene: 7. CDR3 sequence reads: CASSTHLAGSYNEQFF. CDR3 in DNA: TGTGCCAGTAGTACCCATCTAGCGGGGAGCTACAATGAGCAGTTCTTC.

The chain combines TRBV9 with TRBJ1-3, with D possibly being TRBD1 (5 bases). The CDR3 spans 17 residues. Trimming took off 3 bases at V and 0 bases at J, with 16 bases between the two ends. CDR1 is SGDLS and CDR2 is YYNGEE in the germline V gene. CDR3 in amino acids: CASSAIRIQDSGNTIYF. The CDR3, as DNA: TGTGCCAGCAGCGCCATTCGGATACAGGACTCTGGAAACACCATATATTTT. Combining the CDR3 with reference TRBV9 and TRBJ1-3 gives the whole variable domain DSGVTQTPKHLITATGQRVTLRCSPRSGDLSVYWYQQSLDQGLQFLIQYYNGEERAKGNILERFSAQQFPDLHSELNLSSLELGDSALYFCASSAIRIQDSGNTIYFGEGSWLTVV.

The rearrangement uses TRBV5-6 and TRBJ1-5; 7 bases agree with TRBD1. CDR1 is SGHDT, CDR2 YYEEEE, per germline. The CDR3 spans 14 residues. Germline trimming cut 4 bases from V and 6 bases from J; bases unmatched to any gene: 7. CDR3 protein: CASSQGGRVQPQHF. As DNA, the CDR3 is TGTGCCAGCAGCCAGGGGGGAAGAGTTCAGCCCCAGCATTTT.

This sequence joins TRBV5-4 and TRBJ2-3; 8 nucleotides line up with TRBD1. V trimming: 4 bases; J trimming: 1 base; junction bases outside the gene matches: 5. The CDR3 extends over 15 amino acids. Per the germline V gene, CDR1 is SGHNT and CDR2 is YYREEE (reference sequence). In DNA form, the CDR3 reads TGTGCCAGCAGCCAAATGACAGGGGGCACAGATACGCAGTATTTT. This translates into CASSQMTGGTDTQYF.

The CDR3 DNA reads as TGTGCCAGCACCACGGACGGGGTTCAGCCCCAGCATTTT. It encodes CASTTDGVQPQHF. The chain employs TRBV6-1 and TRBJ1-5; D gene uncertain. V lost 7 bases and J 6 bases, leaving 13 bases between the germline ends. Germline V gene sequence: CDR1 MNHNS, CDR2 SASEGT. The CDR3 consists of 13 residues.

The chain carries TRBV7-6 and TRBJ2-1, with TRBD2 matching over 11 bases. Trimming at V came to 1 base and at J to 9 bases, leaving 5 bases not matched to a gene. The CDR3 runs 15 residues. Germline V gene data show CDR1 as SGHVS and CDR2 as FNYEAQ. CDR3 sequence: CASSLGASGRSEQFF. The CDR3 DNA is TGTGCCAGCAGCTTAGGAGCTAGCGGGAGGTCTGAGCAGTTCTTC.

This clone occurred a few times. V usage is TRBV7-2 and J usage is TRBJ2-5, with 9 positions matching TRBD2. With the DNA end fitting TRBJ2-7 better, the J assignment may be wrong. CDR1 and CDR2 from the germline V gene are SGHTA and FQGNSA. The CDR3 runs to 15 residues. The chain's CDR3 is CASRLSGGRSYEQYF. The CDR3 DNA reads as TGTGCCAGCAGGCTTAGCGGGGGTCGCTCCTACGAGCAGTACTTC.

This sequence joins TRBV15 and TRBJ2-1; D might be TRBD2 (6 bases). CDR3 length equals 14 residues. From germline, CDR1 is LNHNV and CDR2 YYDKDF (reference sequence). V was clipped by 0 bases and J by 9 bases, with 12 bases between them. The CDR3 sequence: CATSRDRGLSEQFF. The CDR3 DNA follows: TGTGCCACCAGCAGAGATCGGGGACTCTCTGAGCAGTTCTTC. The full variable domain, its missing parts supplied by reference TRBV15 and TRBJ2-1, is DAMVIQNPRYQVTQFGKPVTLSCSQTLNHNVMYWYQQKSSQAPKLLFHYYDKDFNNEADTPDNFQSRRPNTSFCFLDIRSPGLGDTAMYLCATSRDRGLSEQFFGPGTRLTVL.

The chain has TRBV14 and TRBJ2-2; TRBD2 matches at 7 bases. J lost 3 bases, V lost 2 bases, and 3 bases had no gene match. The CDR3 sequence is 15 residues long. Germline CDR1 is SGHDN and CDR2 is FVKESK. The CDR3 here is CASSQSRGYTGELFF. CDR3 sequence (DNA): TGTGCCAGCAGCCAATCGCGGGGGTACACCGGGGAGCTGTTTTTT.

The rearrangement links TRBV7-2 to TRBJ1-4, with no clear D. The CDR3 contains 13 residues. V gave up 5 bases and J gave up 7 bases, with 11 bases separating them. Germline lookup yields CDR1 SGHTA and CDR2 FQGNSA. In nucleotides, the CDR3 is TGTGCCAGCAGCCGAGGGAGGTTTGAAAAACTGTTTTTT. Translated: CASSRGRFEKLFF.

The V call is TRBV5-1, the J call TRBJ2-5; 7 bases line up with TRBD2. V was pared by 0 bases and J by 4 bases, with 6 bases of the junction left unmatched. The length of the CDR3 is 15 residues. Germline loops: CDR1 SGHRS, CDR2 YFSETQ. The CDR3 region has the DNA TGCGCCAGCAGCTTGGAGAAGCGGGGCCGAGAGACCCAGTACTTC. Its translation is CASSLEKRGRETQYF.

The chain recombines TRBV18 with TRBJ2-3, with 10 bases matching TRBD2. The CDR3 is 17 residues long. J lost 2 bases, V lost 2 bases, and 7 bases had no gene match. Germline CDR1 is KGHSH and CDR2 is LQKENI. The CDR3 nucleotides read TGTGCCAGCTCACCATTTGTGAGCGGGGGGGCCACAGATACGCAGTATTTT. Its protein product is CASSPFVSGGATDTQYF.

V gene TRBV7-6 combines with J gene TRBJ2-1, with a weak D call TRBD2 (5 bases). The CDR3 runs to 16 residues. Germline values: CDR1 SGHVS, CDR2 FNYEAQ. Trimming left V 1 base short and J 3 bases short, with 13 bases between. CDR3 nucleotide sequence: TGTGCCAGCAGCTTAGTCCGGGGATACCTCTACAATGAGCAGTTCTTC. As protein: CASSLVRGYLYNEQFF.

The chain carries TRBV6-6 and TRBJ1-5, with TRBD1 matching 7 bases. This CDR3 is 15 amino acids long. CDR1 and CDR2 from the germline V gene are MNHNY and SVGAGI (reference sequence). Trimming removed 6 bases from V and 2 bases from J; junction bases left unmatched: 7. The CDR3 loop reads CASRDRFHGNQPQHF. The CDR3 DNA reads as TGTGCCAGCAGGGACAGGTTCCACGGCAATCAGCCCCAGCATTTT.

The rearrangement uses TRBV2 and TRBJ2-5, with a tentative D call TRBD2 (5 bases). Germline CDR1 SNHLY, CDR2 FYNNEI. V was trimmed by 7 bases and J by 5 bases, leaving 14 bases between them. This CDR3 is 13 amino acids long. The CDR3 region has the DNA TGTGCCAGCATAAGGCTAGCTGTTGAGACCCAGTACTTC. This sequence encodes CASIRLAVETQYF.

CDR3 sequence (DNA): TGTGCCAGCAGCCAGGAATGGGCGGGTGCGGCTTTCTTT. Amino acids: CASSQEWAGAAFF. The chain combines TRBV14 with TRBJ1-1, with D hard to call. CDR3 length: 13 residues. The germline V and J ends were trimmed by 3 bases and 11 bases, with 16 bases remaining between them. CDR1 and CDR2 from the germline V gene are SGHDN and FVKESK.

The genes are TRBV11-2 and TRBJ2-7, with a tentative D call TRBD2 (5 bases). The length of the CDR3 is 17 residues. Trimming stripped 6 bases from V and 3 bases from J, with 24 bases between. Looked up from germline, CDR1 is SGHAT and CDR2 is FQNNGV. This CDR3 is CASRPSPRGLGFYEQYF. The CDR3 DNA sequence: TGTGCCAGCAGACCATCCCCCAGAGGACTCGGATTCTACGAGCAGTACTTC.

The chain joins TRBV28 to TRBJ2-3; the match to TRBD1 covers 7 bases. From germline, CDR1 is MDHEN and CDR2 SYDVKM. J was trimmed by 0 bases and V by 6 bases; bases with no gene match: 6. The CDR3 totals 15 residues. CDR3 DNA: TGTGCCAGCAGATGGACAGGAGATAGCACAGATACGCAGTATTTT. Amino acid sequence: CASRWTGDSTDTQYF.

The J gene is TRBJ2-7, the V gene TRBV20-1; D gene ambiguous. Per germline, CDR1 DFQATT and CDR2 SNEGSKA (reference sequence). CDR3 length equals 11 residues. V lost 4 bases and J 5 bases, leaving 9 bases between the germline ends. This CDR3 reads CSAIRQDEQYF. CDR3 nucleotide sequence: TGCAGTGCTATCAGACAAGACGAGCAGTACTTC.